The 13 T cell receptor beta chains given below trace back to one sample, sequenced in a study of T cell repertoires in cytomegalovirus infection. TCRdb processed the reads anew with MiXCR; each CDR3 protein has one entry. The sample lists around 360,000 distinct CDR3 sequences, roughly a third seen once, with 13% in the top ten. These receptors are not linked to any known antigen. The specimen was cultured PBMCs, collected from culture after CMV antigen stimulation. These receptor sequences come from a human donor in good health (CMV status not recorded). Some clones in this sample may be carry-over from other donors' samples.

V usage is TRBV11-2 and J usage is TRBJ2-7; D unclear. This CDR3 comprises 14 residues. Looked up from germline, CDR1 is SGHAT and CDR2 is FQNNGV. Trimming pared 6 bases from V and 0 bases from J, leaving 12 bases between. The CDR3 sequence is CASRPGLSSYEQYV. The CDR3 DNA follows: TGTGCCAGCAGACCGGGTTTGAGCTCCTACGAGCAGTACGTC.

This clonotype has a count of ten or more. The rearrangement joins TRBV29-1 to TRBJ2-1; weak D call: TRBD2 (6 bases). The CDR3 contains 11 residues. Germline CDR1 is SQVTM and CDR2 is ANQGSEA. V was shortened by 8 bases and J by 6 bases, with 11 bases between the two germline ends. The CDR3 DNA sequence: TGCAGCACCCGGGGGAGCAATGAGCAGTTCTTC. It is translated as CSTRGSNEQFF.

CDR3 bases: TGCGCCAGCAGCCAAGGGACAGGGTTGGGGTCTGGAAACACCATATATTTT. Its translation is CASSQGTGLGSGNTIYF. The chain is built from TRBV4-3 and TRBJ1-3; 8 bases fit TRBD1. Germline V CDR1 and CDR2: LGHNA, YSLEER. This CDR3 is built from 17 residues. The J segment lost 1 base and the V segment lost 1 base, leaving 6 bases of the junction unmatched.

The J gene is TRBJ2-4, the V gene TRBV4-1, with D perhaps matching TRBD2 (8 bases). Trimming cost V 2 bases and J 5 bases, with 22 bases left between them. From germline, CDR1 is MGHRA and CDR2 YSYEKL. The CDR3 sequence is 18 residues long. The CDR3: CASSQISVDGRGQNIQYF. The CDR3 coding sequence is TGCGCCAGCAGCCAAATCTCCGTGGACGGGAGGGGGCAAAACATTCAGTACTTC.

This chain uses TRBV7-2 with TRBJ2-1; D is possibly TRBD2 (5 bases). Trimming took 5 bases from V and 8 from J, leaving 16 bases between them. CDR1 is SGHTA, CDR2 FQGNSA, per germline. CDR3 size: 14 residues. CDR3 nucleotides: TGTGCCAGCAGCGTCGGACTCTCTGGGCATGAGCAGTTCTTC. This codes for CASSVGLSGHEQFF.

This rearrangement joins TRBV4-3 to TRBJ2-1; D unresolved. Trimming removed 3 bases at V and 0 bases at J, with 12 bases between. In germline, CDR1 is LGHNA, CDR2 YSLEER. This CDR3 is 16 amino acids long. The CDR3 loop reads CASSHARLSSYNEQFF. The CDR3 DNA sequence: TGCGCCAGCAGCCATGCTAGGCTTAGCTCCTACAATGAGCAGTTCTTC.

This chain links TRBV6-5 with TRBJ2-1; 10 bases agree with TRBD2. Per germline, CDR1 MNHEY and CDR2 SVGAGI. CDR3 length equals 17 residues. J lost 4 bases, V lost 2 bases, and 8 bases had no gene match. This CDR3 is CASSYGEGLAKYNEQFF. CDR3 in DNA: TGTGCCAGCAGTTACGGGGAGGGACTAGCGAAATACAATGAGCAGTTCTTC.

Worth noting for this clonotype: Germline and junction disagree at one end, which may indicate a read error. This chain uses TRBV4-1 with TRBJ1-4, with TRBD1 matching over 9 bases. Germline CDR1 and CDR2: MGHRA and YSYEKL. The CDR3 spans 15 residues. This CDR3 reads CASSQEGQGNEKLFF. DNA of the CDR3: TGTGCCAGCAGCCAAGAAGGACAGGGGAATGAAAAACTGTTTTTT.

This clonotype was recorded a few times. CDR3 in amino acids: CASSPREQETQYF. Here the CDR3 DNA reads TGTGCCAGCAGCCCCCGAGAACAAGAGACCCAGTACTTC. The V call is TRBV7-2, the J call TRBJ2-5; D remains ambiguous. CDR1 SGHTA and CDR2 FQGNSA come from the germline V gene. CDR3 length equals 13 residues. Trimming took 5 bases from V and 2 from J, leaving 9 bases between them.

This clonotype appeared many times. This rearrangement joins TRBV28 to TRBJ2-1; D perhaps matches TRBD2 (6 bases). Trimming pared 3 bases from V and 2 bases from J, leaving 14 bases between. The CDR3 is 16 amino acids. CDR1 MDHEN and CDR2 SYDVKM come from the germline V gene. The DNA for the CDR3 is TGTGCCAGCAGTTTCGACGGCGGGGCGACCTACAATGAGCAGTTCTTC. Translation: CASSFDGGATYNEQFF.

The gene calls are TRBV4-2 and TRBJ1-1; TRBD1 matches 7 bases. With 0 bases clipped from V and 0 bases from J, the junction kept 10 bases outside the gene matches. The CDR3 spans 18 residues. Germline V gives CDR1 LGHNA, CDR2 YNFKEQ. In DNA, the CDR3 is TGTGCCAGCAGCCAAGACGATAGTGACAGGGTCATGAACACTGAAGCTTTCTTT. Translation: CASSQDDSDRVMNTEAFF.

J is TRBJ2-7 and V is TRBV27, with 12 bases fitting TRBD2. The ends lost 5 bases at V and 3 bases at J; junction bases unmatched: 5. The germline gives CDR1 MNHEY, CDR2 SMNVEV (reference sequence). The CDR3 has 15 amino acids. The CDR3 spells CASSPTSGSLYEQYV. CDR3 nucleotides: TGTGCCAGCAGTCCGACTAGCGGGAGCCTCTACGAGCAGTACGTC.

This clonotype was seen a few times. The chain uses TRBV19 and TRBJ1-5, with 11 bases aligning to TRBD1. V lost 9 bases and J lost 4; bases outside the gene matches: 5. Germline loops: CDR1 LNHDA, CDR2 SQIVND (reference sequence). CDR3 length equals 14 residues. In DNA form, the CDR3 reads TGTGCCAGCTCCCGGGACAGGGGGAATCAGCCCCAGCATTTT. It is translated as CASSRDRGNQPQHF.